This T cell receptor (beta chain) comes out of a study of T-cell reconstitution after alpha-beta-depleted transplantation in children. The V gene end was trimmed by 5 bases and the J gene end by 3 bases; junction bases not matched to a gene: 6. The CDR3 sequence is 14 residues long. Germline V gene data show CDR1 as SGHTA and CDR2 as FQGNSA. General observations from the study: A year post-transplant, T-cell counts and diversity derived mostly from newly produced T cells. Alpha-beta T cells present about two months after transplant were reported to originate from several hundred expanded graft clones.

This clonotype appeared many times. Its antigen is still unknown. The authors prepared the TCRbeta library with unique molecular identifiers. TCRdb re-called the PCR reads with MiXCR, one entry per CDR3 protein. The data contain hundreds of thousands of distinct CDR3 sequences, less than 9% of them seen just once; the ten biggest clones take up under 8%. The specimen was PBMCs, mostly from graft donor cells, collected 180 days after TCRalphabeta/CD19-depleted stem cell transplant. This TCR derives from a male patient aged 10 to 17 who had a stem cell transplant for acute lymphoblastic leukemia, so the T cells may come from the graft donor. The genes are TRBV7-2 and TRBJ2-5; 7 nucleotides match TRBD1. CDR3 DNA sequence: TGTGCCAGCAGCCCCGACAGGGTAAAAGAGACCCAGTACTTC. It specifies CASSPDRVKETQYF.